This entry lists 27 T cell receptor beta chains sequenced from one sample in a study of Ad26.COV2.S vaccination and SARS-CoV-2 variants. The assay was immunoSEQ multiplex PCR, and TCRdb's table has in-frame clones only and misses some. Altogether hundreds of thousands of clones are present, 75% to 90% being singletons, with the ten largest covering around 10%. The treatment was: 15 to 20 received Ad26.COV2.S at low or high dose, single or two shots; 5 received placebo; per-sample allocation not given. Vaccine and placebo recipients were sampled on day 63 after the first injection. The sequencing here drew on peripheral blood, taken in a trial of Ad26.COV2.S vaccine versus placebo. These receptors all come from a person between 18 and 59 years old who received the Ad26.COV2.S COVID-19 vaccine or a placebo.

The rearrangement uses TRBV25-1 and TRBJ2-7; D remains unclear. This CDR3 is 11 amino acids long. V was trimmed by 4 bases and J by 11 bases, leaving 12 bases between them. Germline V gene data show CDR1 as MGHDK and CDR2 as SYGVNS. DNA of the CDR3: TGTGCCAGCAGTGTGGACCGACGGGAGTACTTC. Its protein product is CASSVDRREYF.

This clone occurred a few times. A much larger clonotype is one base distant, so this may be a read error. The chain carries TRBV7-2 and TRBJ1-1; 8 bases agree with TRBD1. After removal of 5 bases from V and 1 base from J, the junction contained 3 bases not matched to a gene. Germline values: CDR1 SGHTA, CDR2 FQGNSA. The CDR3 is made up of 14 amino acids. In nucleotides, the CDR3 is TGTGCCAGCAGCCCCGGACAGGGGAACACTGAAGCTTTCTTT. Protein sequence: CASSPGQGNTEAFF.

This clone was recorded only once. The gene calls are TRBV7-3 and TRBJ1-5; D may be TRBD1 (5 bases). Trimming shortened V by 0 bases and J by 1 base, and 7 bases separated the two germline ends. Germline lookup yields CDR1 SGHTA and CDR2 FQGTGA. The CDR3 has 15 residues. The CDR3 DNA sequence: TGTGCCAGCAGCTTAACGGGGGGAAGCAATCAGCCCCAGCATTTT. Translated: CASSLTGGSNQPQHF.

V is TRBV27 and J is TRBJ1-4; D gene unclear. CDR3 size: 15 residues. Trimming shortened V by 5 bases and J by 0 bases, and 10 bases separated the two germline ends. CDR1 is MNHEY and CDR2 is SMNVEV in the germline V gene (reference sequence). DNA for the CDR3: TGTGCCAGCAGTCAGAGGGCCTCAACTAATGAAAAACTGTTTTTT. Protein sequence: CASSQRASTNEKLFF.

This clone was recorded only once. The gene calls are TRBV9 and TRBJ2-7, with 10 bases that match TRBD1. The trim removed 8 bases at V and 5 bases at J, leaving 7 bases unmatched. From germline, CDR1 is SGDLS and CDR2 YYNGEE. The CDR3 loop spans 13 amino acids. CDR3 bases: TGTGCCAGGGGCTCGGGGACAGGGGACGAGCAGTACTTC. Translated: CARGSGTGDEQYF. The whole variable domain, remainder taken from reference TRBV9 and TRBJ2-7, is DSGVTQTPKHLITATGQRVTLRCSPRSGDLSVYWYQQSLDQGLQFLIQYYNGEERAKGNILERFSAQQFPDLHSELNLSSLELGDSALYFCARGSGTGDEQYFGPGTRLTVT.

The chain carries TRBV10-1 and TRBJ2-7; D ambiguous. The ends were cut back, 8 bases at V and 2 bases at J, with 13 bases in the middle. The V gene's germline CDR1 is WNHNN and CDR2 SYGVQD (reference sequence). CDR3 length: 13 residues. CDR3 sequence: CASEVGRTYEQYF. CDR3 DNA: TGCGCCAGCGAGGTGGGTCGAACCTACGAGCAGTACTTC.

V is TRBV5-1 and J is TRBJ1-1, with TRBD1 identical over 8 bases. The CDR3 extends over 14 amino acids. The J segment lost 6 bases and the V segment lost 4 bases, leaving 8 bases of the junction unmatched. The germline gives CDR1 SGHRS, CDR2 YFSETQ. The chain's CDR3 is CASSPGQVGPEAFF. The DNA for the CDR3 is TGCGCCAGCAGCCCGGGACAGGTGGGACCTGAAGCTTTCTTT.

The CDR3 DNA reads as TGTGCCACCAGCAGAGATGGGGAGCTCAGCTCTGGAAACACCATATATTTT. Its protein is CATSRDGELSSGNTIYF. The genes are TRBV15 and TRBJ1-3; no firm D call. Germline lookup yields CDR1 LNHNV and CDR2 YYDKDF (reference sequence). The CDR3 covers 17 residues. V was pared by 0 bases and J by 0 bases, with 12 bases between.

The CDR3 DNA follows: TGTGCCAGCAGCTTCGAACCGAACACTGAAGCTTTCTTT. Protein product: CASSFEPNTEAFF. V usage is TRBV5-5 and J usage is TRBJ1-1; D is uncertain. Trimming shortened V by 2 bases and J by 1 base, and 6 bases separated the two germline ends. This CDR3 has 13 residues. CDR1 and CDR2 (germline): SGHKS, YYEKEE (reference sequence).

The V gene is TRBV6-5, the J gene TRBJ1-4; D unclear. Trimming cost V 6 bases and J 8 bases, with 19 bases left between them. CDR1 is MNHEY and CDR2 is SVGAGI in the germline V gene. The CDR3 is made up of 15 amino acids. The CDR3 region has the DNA TGTGCCAGCAGCAAGACCGGGGTAGTTCGAGAAAAACTGTTTTTT. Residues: CASSKTGVVREKLFF.

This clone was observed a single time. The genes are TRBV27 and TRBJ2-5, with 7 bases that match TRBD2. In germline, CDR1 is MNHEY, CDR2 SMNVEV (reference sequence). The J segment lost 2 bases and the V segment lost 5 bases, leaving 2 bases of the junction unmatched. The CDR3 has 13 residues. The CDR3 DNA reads TGTGCCAGCAGTCTGCGGGGGCAAGAGACCCAGTACTTC. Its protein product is CASSLRGQETQYF.

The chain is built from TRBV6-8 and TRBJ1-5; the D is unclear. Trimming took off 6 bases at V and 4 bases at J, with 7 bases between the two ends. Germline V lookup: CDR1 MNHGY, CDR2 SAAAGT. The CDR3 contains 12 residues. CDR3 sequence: CASRLENQPQHF. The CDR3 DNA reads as TGTGCCAGCAGATTAGAGAATCAGCCCCAGCATTTT.

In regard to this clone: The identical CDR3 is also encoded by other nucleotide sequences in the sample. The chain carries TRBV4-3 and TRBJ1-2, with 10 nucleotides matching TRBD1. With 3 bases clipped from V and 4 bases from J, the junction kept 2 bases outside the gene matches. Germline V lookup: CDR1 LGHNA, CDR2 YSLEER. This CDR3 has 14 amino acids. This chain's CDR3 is CASSQGTGAYGYTF. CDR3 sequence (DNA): TGCGCCAGCAGCCAGGGGACAGGGGCCTATGGCTACACCTTC.

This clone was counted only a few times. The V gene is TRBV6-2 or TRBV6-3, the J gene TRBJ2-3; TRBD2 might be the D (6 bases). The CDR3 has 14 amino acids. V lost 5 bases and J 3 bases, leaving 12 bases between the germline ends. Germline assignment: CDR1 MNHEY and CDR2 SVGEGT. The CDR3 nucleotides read TGTGCCAGCAGTCCGGGGGAAGGAACAGATACGCAGTATTTT. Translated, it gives CASSPGEGTDTQYF.

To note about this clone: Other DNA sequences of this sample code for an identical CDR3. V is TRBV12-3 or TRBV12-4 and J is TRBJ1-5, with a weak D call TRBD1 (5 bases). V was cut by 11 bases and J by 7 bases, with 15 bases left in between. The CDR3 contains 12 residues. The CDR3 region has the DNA TGTGCCTCTCGCCGAGGGGAGCAGCCCCAGCATTTT. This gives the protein CASRRGEQPQHF.

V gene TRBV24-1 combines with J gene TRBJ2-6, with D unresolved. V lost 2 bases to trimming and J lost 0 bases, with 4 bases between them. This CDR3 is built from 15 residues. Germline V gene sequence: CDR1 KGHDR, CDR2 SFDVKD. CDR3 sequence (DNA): TGTGCCACCAGTGATTCGAGCTCTGGGGCCAACGTCCTGACTTTC. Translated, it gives CATSDSSSGANVLTF.

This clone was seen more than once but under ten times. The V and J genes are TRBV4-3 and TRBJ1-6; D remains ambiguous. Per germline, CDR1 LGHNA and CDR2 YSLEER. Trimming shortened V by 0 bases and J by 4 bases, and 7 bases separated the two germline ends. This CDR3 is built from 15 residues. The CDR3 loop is CASSQEWQYNSPLHF. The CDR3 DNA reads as TGCGCCAGCAGCCAAGAATGGCAGTATAATTCACCCCTCCACTTT.

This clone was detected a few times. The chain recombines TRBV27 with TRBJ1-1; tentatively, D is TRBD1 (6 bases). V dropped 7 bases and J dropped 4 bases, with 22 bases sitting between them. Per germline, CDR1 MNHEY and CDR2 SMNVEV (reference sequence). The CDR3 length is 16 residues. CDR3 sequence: CASKIPTGLPVTEAFF. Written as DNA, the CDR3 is TGTGCCAGCAAGATACCCACAGGGCTCCCAGTCACTGAAGCTTTCTTT.

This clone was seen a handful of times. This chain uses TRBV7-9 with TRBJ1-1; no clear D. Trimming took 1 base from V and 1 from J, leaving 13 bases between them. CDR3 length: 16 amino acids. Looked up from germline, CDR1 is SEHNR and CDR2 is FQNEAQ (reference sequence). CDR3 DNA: TGTGCCAGCAGCTTAGATCTATGGCTTCCGAACACTGAAGCTTTCTTT. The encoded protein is CASSLDLWLPNTEAFF.

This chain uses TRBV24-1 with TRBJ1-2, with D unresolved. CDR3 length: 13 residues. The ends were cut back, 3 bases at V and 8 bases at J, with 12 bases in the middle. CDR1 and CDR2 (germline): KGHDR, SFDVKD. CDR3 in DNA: TGTGCCACCAGTGATCGGGCTTTCTGGGGCTACACCTTC. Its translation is CATSDRAFWGYTF.

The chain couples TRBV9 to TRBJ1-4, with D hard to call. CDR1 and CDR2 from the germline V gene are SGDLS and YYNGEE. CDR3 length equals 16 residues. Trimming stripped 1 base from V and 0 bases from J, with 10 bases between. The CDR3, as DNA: TGTGCCAGCAGCGTACCCACGGGTGCAACTAATGAAAAACTGTTTTTT. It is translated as CASSVPTGATNEKLFF.

The CDR3 is CASSYSGGRELFF. The CDR3 nucleotides read TGCGCCAGCAGCTATTCAGGGGGCAGAGAGCTGTTTTTT. V gene TRBV5-1 combines with J gene TRBJ2-2, with TRBD1 identical over 8 bases. CDR1 is SGHRS and CDR2 is YFSETQ in the germline V gene. The J segment lost 11 bases and the V segment lost 3 bases, leaving 6 bases of the junction unmatched. CDR3 length: 13 amino acids.

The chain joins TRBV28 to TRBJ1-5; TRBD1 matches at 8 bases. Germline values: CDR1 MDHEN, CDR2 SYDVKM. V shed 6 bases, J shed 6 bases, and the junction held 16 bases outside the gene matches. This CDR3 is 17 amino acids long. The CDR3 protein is CASSPGGSGQGGQPQHF. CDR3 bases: TGTGCCAGCAGCCCAGGGGGGAGCGGACAGGGTGGTCAGCCCCAGCATTTT.

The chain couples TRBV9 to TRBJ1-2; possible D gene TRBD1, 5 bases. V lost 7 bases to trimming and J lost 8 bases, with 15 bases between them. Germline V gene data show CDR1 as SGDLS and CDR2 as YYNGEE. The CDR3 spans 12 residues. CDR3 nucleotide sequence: TGTGCCAGCCGTACAGGATCTGGCGGCTACACCTTC. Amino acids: CASRTGSGGYTF.

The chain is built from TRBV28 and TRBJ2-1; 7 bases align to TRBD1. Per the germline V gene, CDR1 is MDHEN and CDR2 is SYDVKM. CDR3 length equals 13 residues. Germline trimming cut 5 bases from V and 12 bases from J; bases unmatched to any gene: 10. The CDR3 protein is CASSNPDRLGQFF. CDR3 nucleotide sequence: TGTGCCAGCAGTAACCCGGACAGGCTAGGGCAGTTCTTC.

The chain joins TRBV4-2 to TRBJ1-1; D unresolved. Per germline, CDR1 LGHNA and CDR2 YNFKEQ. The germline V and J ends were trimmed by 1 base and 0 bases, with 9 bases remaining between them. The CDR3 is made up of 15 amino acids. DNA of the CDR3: TGTGCCAGCAGCCAAGTACCCGGACTGAACACTGAAGCTTTCTTT. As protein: CASSQVPGLNTEAFF.

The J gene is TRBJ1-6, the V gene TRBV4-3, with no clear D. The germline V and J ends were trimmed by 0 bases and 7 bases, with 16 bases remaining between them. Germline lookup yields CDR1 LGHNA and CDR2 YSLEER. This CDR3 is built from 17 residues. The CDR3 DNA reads TGCGCCAGCAGCCAAGATATCGGGTGGGTGGTCAATTCACCCCTCCACTTT. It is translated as CASSQDIGWVVNSPLHF.